The 29 T cell receptor beta chains below were found in one sample sequenced in a study of blood T cell repertoires in COVID-19. Sequenced by immunoSEQ multiplex PCR; TCRdb stores in-frame clones only, minus some. The table has under 200,000 clones, about nine tenths seen once. Sequencing was performed on peripheral blood. Receptors were obtained from a man between 18 and 35 years old with active or convalescent COVID-19.

The chain uses TRBV7-2 and TRBJ2-1; 11 bases map to TRBD2. The CDR3 length is 15 residues. In germline, CDR1 is SGHTA, CDR2 FQGNSA. V lost 3 bases to trimming and J lost 5 bases; unmatched junction nucleotides: 3. In nucleotides, the CDR3 is TGTGCCAGCAGCTTGACTAGCGGGACCAACAATGAGCAGTTCTTC. This codes for CASSLTSGTNNEQFF.

The V and J genes are TRBV10-2 and TRBJ2-5; possible D gene TRBD2, 6 bases. CDR1 is WSHSY and CDR2 is SAAADI in the germline V gene. V was pared by 5 bases and J by 1 base, with 11 bases between. There are 14 residues in the CDR3. The CDR3 loop reads CASSRGTLQETQYF. The CDR3 region has the DNA TGCGCCAGCAGTCGTGGGACTCTCCAAGAGACCCAGTACTTC.

V is TRBV25-1 and J is TRBJ1-6, with D perhaps TRBD1 (6 bases). Germline V gene lookup returns CDR1 MGHDK and CDR2 SYGVNS. The germline V and J ends were trimmed by 2 bases and 9 bases, with 14 bases remaining between them. The CDR3 contains 15 residues. CDR3 in DNA: TGTGCCAGCAGTGAAAGGGGGTACGGTGGTTCACCCCTCCACTTT. This gives the protein CASSERGYGGSPLHF.

This clone has only one observation. This CDR3 reads CASTDGPGGGYEQFF. Written as DNA, the CDR3 is TGTGCCAGCACCGACGGGCCGGGGGGCGGGTATGAGCAGTTCTTC. The chain employs TRBV7-6 and TRBJ2-1, with D possibly TRBD2 on 7 matching bases. The V gene's germline CDR1 is SGHVS and CDR2 FNYEAQ. V lost 7 bases and J lost 8, with 21 bases in between. The CDR3 spans 15 residues.

V is TRBV5-1 and J is TRBJ1-2; 7 bases map to TRBD1. The J segment lost 1 base and the V segment lost 0 bases, leaving 6 bases of the junction unmatched. The CDR3 loop spans 16 amino acids. Germline V gene sequence: CDR1 SGHRS, CDR2 YFSETQ. The CDR3 nucleotides read TGCGCCAGCAGCTTGGGGGACAGAAGTTATAACTATGGCTACACCTTC. This gives the protein CASSLGDRSYNYGYTF.

J is TRBJ1-1 and V is TRBV2; D is undetermined. The germline V gene encodes CDR1 SNHLY and CDR2 FYNNEI. The CDR3 has 15 residues. V lost 8 bases and J lost 2, with 18 bases in between. The CDR3 protein is CASSKEATPNTEAFF. The DNA of the CDR3 is TGTGCCAGCTCCAAGGAGGCGACCCCAAACACTGAAGCTTTCTTT.

The chain recombines TRBV19 with TRBJ2-1, with TRBD1 matching over 9 bases. The germline V gene encodes CDR1 LNHDA and CDR2 SQIVND (reference sequence). Losses at the gene ends were 0 bases for V and 4 bases for J; bases not matched to a gene: 1. This CDR3 has 15 amino acids. The DNA of the CDR3 is TGTGCCAGTAGTATAGAAGGGACAGGGTACAATGAGCAGTTCTTC. Protein: CASSIEGTGYNEQFF.

The V gene is TRBV4-1, the J gene TRBJ1-2, with a tentative D call TRBD1 (6 bases). The germline V gene has CDR1 MGHRA and CDR2 YSYEKL. V lost 0 bases and J lost 8, with 13 bases in between. This CDR3 has 14 residues. CDR3 region: CASSQDMGARGYTF. CDR3 sequence (DNA): TGCGCCAGCAGCCAAGATATGGGGGCACGGGGCTACACCTTC.

The chain has TRBV27 and TRBJ1-2; unclear D gene. The germline V and J ends were trimmed by 2 bases and 3 bases, with 16 bases remaining between them. Germline values: CDR1 MNHEY, CDR2 SMNVEV (reference sequence). This CDR3 comprises 16 residues. CDR3 loop: CASSLRSTLSDYGYTF. In nucleotides, the CDR3 is TGTGCCAGCAGTTTAAGAAGTACCCTCTCGGACTATGGCTACACCTTC.

V is TRBV5-1 and J is TRBJ2-1; 7 bases match TRBD2. Per the germline V gene, CDR1 is SGHRS and CDR2 is YFSETQ. With V trimmed by 7 bases and J by 0 bases, 7 bases remained unmatched. The CDR3 loop spans 15 amino acids. CDR3 DNA sequence: TGCGCCAGCGAGCTAGCGGTGACCTCCTACAATGAGCAGTTCTTC. This sequence encodes CASELAVTSYNEQFF.

The V gene is TRBV3-1 (or the pseudogene TRBV3-2), the J gene TRBJ2-5, with 7 bases lining up with TRBD1. Germline assignment: CDR1 LGHDT and CDR2 YNNKEL (reference sequence). This CDR3 region has 17 residues. Germline trimming cut 0 bases from V and 4 bases from J; bases unmatched to any gene: 11. The CDR3 loop reads CASSQDSYGQATETQYF. The CDR3 DNA sequence: TGTGCCAGCAGCCAAGATTCCTATGGACAGGCCACAGAGACCCAGTACTTC.

V usage is TRBV7-6 and J usage is TRBJ2-7; 11 bases match TRBD2. There are 17 residues in the CDR3. Trimming removed 1 base from V and 0 bases from J; junction bases left unmatched: 5. Per the germline V gene, CDR1 is SGHVS and CDR2 is FNYEAQ. DNA for the CDR3: TGTGCCAGCAGCTTAGAAGCCGGGACTAGCGGCTCCTACGAGCAGTACTTC. It encodes CASSLEAGTSGSYEQYF.

This clone appeared a few times. The J gene is TRBJ1-3, the V gene TRBV4-2; TRBD1 aligns across 7 bases. Germline assignment: CDR1 LGHNA and CDR2 YNFKEQ. The CDR3 covers 17 residues. After removal of 4 bases from V and 3 bases from J, the junction contained 12 bases not matched to a gene. DNA of the CDR3: TGTGCCAGCAGCCGAATCTCAGGGGGAGAAGGTGGAAACACCATATATTTT. Translated: CASSRISGGEGGNTIYF.

The CDR3 region has the DNA TGTGCCAGTAGTATAACCGGGACAGGGGGCGAGACTGAAGCTTTCTTT. Residues: CASSITGTGGETEAFF. The chain joins TRBV19 to TRBJ1-1; TRBD1 aligns across 12 bases. The length of the CDR3 is 16 residues. Per germline, CDR1 LNHDA and CDR2 SQIVND (reference sequence). The junction had 6 bases not matched to a gene; V was cut back by 2 bases and J by 5 bases.

The chain links TRBV19 to TRBJ2-7; 8 bases line up with TRBD1. J gave up 3 bases and V 6 bases, and 4 bases lay outside the gene matches. The length of the CDR3 is 13 residues. CDR1 is LNHDA and CDR2 is SQIVND in the germline V gene (reference sequence). The CDR3 DNA sequence: TGTGCCAGTAGGGCGACAGGGGACTACGAGCAGTACTTC. Translation gives CASRATGDYEQYF.

The rearrangement links TRBV5-1 to TRBJ1-3; TRBD1 agrees at 10 bases. Germline V CDR1 and CDR2: SGHRS, YFSETQ. With V trimmed by 1 base and J by 4 bases, 8 bases remained unmatched. The CDR3 is made up of 17 amino acids. In DNA form, the CDR3 reads TGCGCCAGCAGCTTGACCACGGGACAGGGGTCAGGAAACACCATATATTTT. Its translation is CASSLTTGQGSGNTIYF.

The V and J genes are TRBV21-1 and TRBJ2-2; the table names TRBD2, a call not compared with the DNA. TRBV21-1 corresponds to a pseudogene. This CDR3 has 17 residues. CDR3 residues: CASSKEVSGANTGELFF. The CDR3 DNA reads as TGTGCCAGCAGCAAGGAGGTCAGCGGAGCGAACACCGGGGAGCTGTTTTTT.

This clone was found a few times. The rearrangement links TRBV7-9 to TRBJ1-2, with a tentative D call TRBD1 (5 bases). The CDR3 is 13 residues long. Looked up from germline, CDR1 is SEHNR and CDR2 is FQNEAQ (reference sequence). The V and J ends lost 2 bases and 4 bases respectively, with 8 bases between them. The CDR3 DNA reads TGTGCCAGCAGCTTATCTACAGGCTATGGCTACACCTTC. Translating it yields CASSLSTGYGYTF.

V is TRBV29-1 and J is TRBJ2-1; TRBD2 aligns across 7 bases. The germline V gene encodes CDR1 SQVTM and CDR2 ANQGSEA. Germline trimming cut 3 bases from V and 4 bases from J; bases unmatched to any gene: 3. The length of the CDR3 is 13 residues. The CDR3 DNA sequence: TGCAGCGTTGATCCTAGCGGATACAATGAGCAGTTCTTC. It yields the protein CSVDPSGYNEQFF.

The chain couples TRBV6-1 to TRBJ2-5, with D possibly TRBD1 on 6 matching bases. There are 18 residues in the CDR3. Germline assignment: CDR1 MNHNS and CDR2 SASEGT. Trimming removed 2 bases from V and 2 bases from J, with 21 bases in between. CDR3 coding DNA: TGTGCCAGCAGTGAATTATTCCCTCGACAGGTAAAACAAGAGACCCAGTACTTC. Protein sequence: CASSELFPRQVKQETQYF.

The rearrangement joins TRBV28 to TRBJ1-2, with D possibly matching TRBD1 (6 bases). The V end was cut by 7 bases, the J end by 8 bases, with 23 bases between. Germline-derived CDR1 and CDR2 are MDHEN and SYDVKM. The CDR3 is 15 amino acids. The CDR3 spells CASNPGGLWQGGYTF. CDR3 nucleotide sequence: TGTGCCAGCAACCCTGGAGGCTTGTGGCAGGGGGGCTACACCTTC.

This chain connects TRBV2 to TRBJ2-5; tentatively, D is TRBD1 (6 bases). The V and J ends lost 6 bases and 2 bases respectively, with 13 bases between them. This CDR3 comprises 14 residues. CDR1 SNHLY and CDR2 FYNNEI come from the germline V gene. The DNA of the CDR3 is TGTGCCAGCAGCCGGACAGAGAGACAAGAGACCCAGTACTTC. Protein product: CASSRTERQETQYF.

The chain links TRBV6-5 to TRBJ2-7; possibly TRBD1 for D (6 bases). Germline V gives CDR1 MNHEY, CDR2 SVGAGI. The V and J ends lost 0 bases and 10 bases respectively, with 16 bases between them. CDR3 size: 14 residues. The CDR3 bases are TGTGCCAGCAGTTACTCGAGGGGGTCGGGCGAACAGTACTTC. It codes for CASSYSRGSGEQYF.

The CDR3: CASTSGHNEQFF. The CDR3, as DNA: TGTGCCAGTACTAGCGGACACAATGAGCAGTTCTTC. J is TRBJ2-1 and V is TRBV9, with TRBD2 matching 8 bases. The CDR3 has 12 residues. Germline-derived CDR1 and CDR2 are SGDLS and YYNGEE. V was clipped by 8 bases and J by 5 bases; unmatched bases: 3.

The rearrangement joins TRBV2 to TRBJ2-3, with 9 bases fitting TRBD2. Trimming cost V 0 bases and J 5 bases; bases outside gene matches: 15. Germline V gives CDR1 SNHLY, CDR2 FYNNEI. This CDR3 comprises 19 residues. CDR3 loop: CASSEAVASGIPAGDTQYF. In nucleotides, the CDR3 is TGTGCCAGCAGTGAAGCGGTGGCTAGCGGGATACCTGCCGGAGATACGCAGTATTTT. The full variable domain, its missing parts supplied by reference TRBV2 and TRBJ2-3, is EPEVTQTPSHQVTQMGQEVILRCVPISNHLYFYWYRQILGQKVEFLVSFYNNEISEKSEIFDDQFSVERPDGSNFTLKIRSTKLEDSAMYFCASSEAVASGIPAGDTQYFGPGTRLTVL.

The chain uses TRBV6-6 and TRBJ2-1; D is perhaps TRBD1 (6 bases). Germline V gene lookup returns CDR1 MNHNY and CDR2 SVGAGI (reference sequence). Trimming took 5 bases from V and 2 from J, leaving 13 bases between them. CDR3 length: 15 residues. CDR3 coding DNA: TGTGCCAGCAGTGGGCCTGGGGGCCCCTACAATGAGCAGTTCTTC. Translated, it gives CASSGPGGPYNEQFF.

This rearrangement joins TRBV11-2 to TRBJ1-2; D remains unclear. The CDR3 extends over 14 amino acids. Germline values: CDR1 SGHAT, CDR2 FQNNGV. The ends were cut back, 3 bases at V and 4 bases at J, with 12 bases in the middle. The CDR3 DNA is TGTGCCAGCAGCTTTGCATCGGAGCTCTATGGCTACACCTTC. Protein: CASSFASELYGYTF.

The chain employs TRBV25-1 and TRBJ1-4; D is possibly TRBD1 (5 bases). Germline V gene lookup returns CDR1 MGHDK and CDR2 SYGVNS. V lost 1 base, J lost 6 bases, and 9 bases lay in between. The length of the CDR3 is 14 residues. The CDR3 coding sequence is TGTGCCAGCAGTGAATGGGGCAGAGATGAAAAACTGTTTTTT. Translating it yields CASSEWGRDEKLFF.

The J gene is TRBJ2-2, the V gene TRBV7-9; the D is unclear. Germline V gene sequence: CDR1 SEHNR, CDR2 FQNEAQ (reference sequence). The CDR3 consists of 13 residues. Trimming took off 1 base at V and 4 bases at J, with 4 bases between the two ends. For the CDR3, the DNA is TGTGCCAGCAGCTTAGGCAGCACCGGGGAGCTGTTTTTT. Amino acid sequence: CASSLGSTGELFF. Looking up the rest from reference TRBV7-9 and TRBJ2-2 gives the full variable domain: DTGVSQNPRHKITKRGQNVTFRCDPISEHNRLYWYRQTLGQGPEFLTYFQNEAQLEKSRLLSDRFSAERPKGSFSTLEIQRTEQGDSAMYLCASSLGSTGELFFGEGSRLTVL.